The sequence of this T cell receptor beta chain was determined in a study of OX40 agonist ivuxolimab in advanced cancers. Generated by immunoSEQ multiplex PCR, the TCRdb table keeps only in-frame clones and is missing some. The sample carries 70,000 or so clones, about 88% recorded once. This clonotype originated in an adult with an advanced solid tumor such as melanoma, head and neck, liver or kidney cancer. Here the sequenced sample was CD4+ or CD8+ T cells sorted from blood, taken in a trial of the OX40 agonist ivuxolimab.

The CDR3 region is CASSLDPGNTIYF. For the CDR3, the DNA is TGTGCCAGCAGCCTGGACCCTGGAAACACCATATATTTT. This chain links TRBV2 with TRBJ1-3, with D unresolved. V was shortened by 6 bases and J by 2 bases, with 8 bases between the two germline ends. The V gene's germline CDR1 is SNHLY and CDR2 FYNNEI. The CDR3 runs 13 residues.